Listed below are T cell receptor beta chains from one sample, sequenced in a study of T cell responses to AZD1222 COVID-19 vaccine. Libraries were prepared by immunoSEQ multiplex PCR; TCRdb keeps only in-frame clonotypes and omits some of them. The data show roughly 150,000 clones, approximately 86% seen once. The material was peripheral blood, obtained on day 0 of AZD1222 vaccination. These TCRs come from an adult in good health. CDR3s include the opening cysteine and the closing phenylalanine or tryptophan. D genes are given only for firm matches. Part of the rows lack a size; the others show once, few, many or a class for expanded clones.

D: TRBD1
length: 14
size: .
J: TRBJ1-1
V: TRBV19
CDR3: CASSKDRENTEAFF
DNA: TGTGCCAGTAGTAAGGACAGGGAGAACACTGAAGCTTTCTTT

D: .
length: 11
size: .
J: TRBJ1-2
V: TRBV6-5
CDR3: CASRAGYGYTF
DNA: TGTGCCAGCAGGGCAGGGTATGGCTACACCTTC

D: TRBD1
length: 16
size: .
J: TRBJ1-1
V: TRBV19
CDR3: CASSMRGQEMNTEAFF
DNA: TGTGCCAGTAGTATGCGGGGACAGGAAATGAACACTGAAGCTTTCTTT

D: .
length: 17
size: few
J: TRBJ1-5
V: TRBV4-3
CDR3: CASSQDWSGRGDQPQHF
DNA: TGCGCCAGCAGCCAAGATTGGTCGGGGAGGGGCGATCAGCCCCAGCATTTT

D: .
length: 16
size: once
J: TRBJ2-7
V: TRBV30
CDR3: CAWSGARHRSSYEQYF
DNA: TGTGCCTGGAGTGGGGCCAGACATAGGAGCTCCTACGAGCAGTACTTC

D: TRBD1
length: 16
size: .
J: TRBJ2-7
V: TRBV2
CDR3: CASSDPLTGALYEQYF
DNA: TGTGCCAGCAGCGACCCGCTAACAGGGGCACTCTACGAGCAGTACTTC

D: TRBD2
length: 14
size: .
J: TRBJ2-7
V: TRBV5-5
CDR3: CASSGGGAGGEQYF
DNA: TGTGCCAGCAGCGGAGGTGGGGCGGGAGGCGAGCAGTACTTC

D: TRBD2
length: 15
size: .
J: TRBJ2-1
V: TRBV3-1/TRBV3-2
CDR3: CASSHLTSGNNEQFF
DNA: TGTGCCAGCAGCCACCTTACTAGCGGGAACAATGAGCAGTTCTTC

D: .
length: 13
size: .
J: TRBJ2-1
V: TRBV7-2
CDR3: CASSLVIGNEQFF
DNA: TGTGCCAGCAGCTTAGTAATAGGCAATGAGCAGTTCTTC

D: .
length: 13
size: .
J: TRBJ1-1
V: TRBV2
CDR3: CASSYRRDTEAFF
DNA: TGTGCCAGCAGCTACCGCCGGGACACTGAAGCTTTCTTT

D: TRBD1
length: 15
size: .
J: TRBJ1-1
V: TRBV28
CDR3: CASSSGQGTVNEAFF
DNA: TGTGCCAGCAGTTCCGGACAGGGGACCGTCAATGAAGCTTTCTTT

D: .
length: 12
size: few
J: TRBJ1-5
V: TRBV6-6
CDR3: CATGEGLQPQHF
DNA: TGTGCCACTGGGGAGGGTTTACAGCCCCAGCATTTT

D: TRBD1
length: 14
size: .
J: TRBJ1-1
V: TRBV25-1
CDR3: CASSDRGRYTEAFF
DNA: TGTGCCAGCAGTGACAGGGGGCGGTACACTGAAGCTTTCTTT

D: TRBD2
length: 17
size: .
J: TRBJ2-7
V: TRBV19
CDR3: CASSIPLAGGFPYEQYF
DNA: TGTGCCAGTAGTATACCACTAGCGGGAGGATTCCCCTACGAGCAGTACTTC

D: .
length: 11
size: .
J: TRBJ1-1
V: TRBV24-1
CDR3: CATSDGGAAFF
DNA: TGTGCCACCAGTGATGGGGGTGCAGCTTTCTTT

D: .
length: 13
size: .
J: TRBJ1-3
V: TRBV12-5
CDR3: CASGSGGGNTIYF
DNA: TGTGCTAGTGGTTCGGGGGGGGGAAACACCATATATTTT

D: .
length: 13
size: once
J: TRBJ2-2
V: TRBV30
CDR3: CARRVPGTGELFF
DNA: TGTGCCAGGAGAGTCCCGGGCACCGGGGAGCTGTTTTTT

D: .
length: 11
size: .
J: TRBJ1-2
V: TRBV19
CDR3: CASSMYYGYTF
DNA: TGTGCCAGTAGTATGTACTATGGCTACACCTTC

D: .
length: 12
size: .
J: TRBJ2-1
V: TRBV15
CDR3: CATNARGNEQFF
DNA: TGTGCCACCAACGCGAGGGGTAATGAGCAGTTCTTC

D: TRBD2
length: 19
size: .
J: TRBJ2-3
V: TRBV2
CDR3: CASSEARGSGLAGGDTQYF
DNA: TGTGCCAGCAGTGAAGCGCGGGGGTCGGGACTAGCGGGAGGGGATACGCAGTATTTT

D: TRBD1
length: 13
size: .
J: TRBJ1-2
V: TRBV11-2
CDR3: CASSIGTGFGYTF
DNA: TGTGCCAGCAGCATAGGGACAGGGTTTGGCTACACCTTC

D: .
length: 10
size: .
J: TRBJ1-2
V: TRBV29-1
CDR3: CSVLDDGYTF
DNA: TGCAGCGTGCTTGATGATGGCTACACCTTC

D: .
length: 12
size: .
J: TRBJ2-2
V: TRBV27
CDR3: CASSYNTGELFF
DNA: TGTGCCAGCAGTTATAACACCGGGGAGCTGTTTTTT

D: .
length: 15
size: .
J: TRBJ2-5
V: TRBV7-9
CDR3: CASSYGTHGEETQYF
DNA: TGTGCCAGCAGCTACGGGACCCACGGTGAAGAGACCCAGTACTTC

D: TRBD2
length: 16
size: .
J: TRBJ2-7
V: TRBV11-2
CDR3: CASSQGPGTSFYEQYF
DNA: TGTGCCAGCAGCCAAGGGCCTGGGACTAGCTTCTACGAGCAGTACTTC

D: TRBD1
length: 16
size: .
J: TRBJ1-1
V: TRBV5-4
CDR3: CASSQPTGQVNTEAFF
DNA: TGTGCCAGCAGCCAACCTACGGGACAGGTGAACACTGAAGCTTTCTTT

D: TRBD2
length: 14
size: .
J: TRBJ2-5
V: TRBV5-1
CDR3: CASRYSGREETQYF
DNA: TGCGCCAGCAGATATAGCGGGAGGGAGGAGACCCAGTACTTC

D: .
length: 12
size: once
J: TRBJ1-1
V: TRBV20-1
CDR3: CSASIQGAEAFF
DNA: TGCAGTGCTAGTATACAGGGAGCTGAAGCTTTCTTT

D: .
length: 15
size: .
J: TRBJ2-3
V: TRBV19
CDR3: CASQHRSGSTDTQYF
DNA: TGTGCCAGCCAGCACCGAAGCGGGAGCACAGATACGCAGTATTTT

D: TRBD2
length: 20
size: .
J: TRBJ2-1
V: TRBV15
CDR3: CATEGVLAAGLAGGRNEQFF
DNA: TGTGCCACCGAAGGGGTGTTGGCGGCGGGACTAGCGGGAGGCAGGAATGAGCAGTTCTTC

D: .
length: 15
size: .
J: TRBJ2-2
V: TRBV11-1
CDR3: CASSSGTSNTGELFF
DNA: TGTGCCAGCAGCTCCGGGACTTCTAACACCGGGGAGCTGTTTTTT

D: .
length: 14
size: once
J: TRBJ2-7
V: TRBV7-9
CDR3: CASSLARGYYEQYF
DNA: TGTGCCAGCAGCTTAGCGCGCGGTTACTACGAGCAGTACTTC

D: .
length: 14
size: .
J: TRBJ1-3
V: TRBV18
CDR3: CASSPESKGNTIYF
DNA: TGTGCCAGCTCACCAGAGAGCAAAGGAAACACCATATATTTT